The entry below gives a single T cell receptor (beta chain) sequence along with its context. This entry comes from a study of shared T cell receptors in the human thymus. CDR1 LGHNA and CDR2 YSLEER come from the germline V gene. The V segment lost 1 base and the J segment 6 bases; nucleotides outside the gene matches: 8. CDR3 length: 16 amino acids. Repertoires were generated with immunoSEQ multiplex PCR, while TCRdb's copy carries only in-frame clones and drops some. Here the sample spans hundreds of thousands of clones, approximately 87% being singletons. The same data also contributed to another study, on human thymus T cells.

This receptor was taken from a boy under two years old with a congenital heart defect. The material sequenced was thymocytes. The rearrangement uses TRBV4-3 and TRBJ2-7; 11 nucleotides line up with TRBD1. The CDR3 reads CASSQGDRGAFGEQYF. Here the CDR3 DNA reads TGCGCCAGCAGCCAAGGGGACAGGGGGGCTTTTGGCGAGCAGTACTTC.